The sequence of this TCR beta chain was determined in a study of control samples from healthy donors and cancer patients. Looked up from germline, CDR1 is LNHNV and CDR2 is YYDKDF (reference sequence). This CDR3 region has 15 residues. Trimming shortened V by 0 bases and J by 0 bases, and 6 bases separated the two germline ends. Clones were read by immunoSEQ multiplex PCR, and TCRdb kept only the in-frame ones, dropping some. The sample records some 120,000 clones, 80% to 95% being singletons. The origin of this receptor is a man aged 18-30 years in good health. The chain couples TRBV15 to TRBJ1-3, with D unclear. The material sequenced was blood. CDR3 sequence: CATSRDVNSGNTIYF. The DNA of the CDR3 is TGTGCCACCAGCAGAGACGTTAACTCTGGAAACACCATATATTTT.